Listed below are T cell receptor beta chains from one sample, sequenced in a study of blood T cell repertoires in COVID-19. Clones were sequenced by immunoSEQ multiplex PCR, and TCRdb holds only the in-frame ones, with some missing. In the table there are approximately 290,000 clones, approximately 85% of which are singletons. Sequences were obtained from peripheral blood. The source is a human donor with COVID-19, enrolled during active disease. The donor label of this sample is uncertain. Each CDR3 is given with its conserved first and last residue. The D gene is left open where the match is weak. Clone sizes are given selectively: once, few, many, or a class where the clone is expanded.

cdr3_nt: TGTGCCAGCAGCTCCTACAGGGATTTCGGCGGGGAGCTGTTTTTT; cdr3_aa: CASSSYRDFGGELFF; j_call: TRBJ2-2; v_call: TRBV11-2; d_call: -; clone_size: -
cdr3_nt: TGTGCCAGCAGTGACTCGGCAGGGTCATATCGTGGCTACACCTTC; cdr3_aa: CASSDSAGSYRGYTF; j_call: TRBJ1-2; v_call: TRBV6-4; d_call: -; clone_size: -
cdr3_nt: TGCGCCAGCAGGAGAGGGGGATCCGAAGAGACCCAGTACTTC; cdr3_aa: CASRRGGSEETQYF; j_call: TRBJ2-5; v_call: TRBV5-1; d_call: -; clone_size: -
cdr3_nt: TGTGCCACCAGCAGAGGGGACGCCCGGGAGGGCACTGAAGCTTTCTTT; cdr3_aa: CATSRGDAREGTEAFF; j_call: TRBJ1-1; v_call: TRBV15; d_call: -; clone_size: -
cdr3_nt: TGCAGCGTCTCAAATCCAGGGGGCTCTGGAAACACCATATATTTT; cdr3_aa: CSVSNPGGSGNTIYF; j_call: TRBJ1-3; v_call: TRBV29-1; d_call: TRBD1; clone_size: -
cdr3_nt: TGTGCCAGCAGTTTGCGATGGAACACTGAAGCTTTCTTT; cdr3_aa: CASSLRWNTEAFF; j_call: TRBJ1-1; v_call: TRBV12-3/TRBV12-4; d_call: -; clone_size: -
cdr3_nt: TGTGCCACCAGCAGAGATCGACAGGGTGAAAAACTGTTTTTT; cdr3_aa: CATSRDRQGEKLFF; j_call: TRBJ1-4; v_call: TRBV15; d_call: TRBD1; clone_size: -
cdr3_nt: TGTGCCAGCAGAAAGCGGTTCCGCTACAATGAGCAGTTCTTC; cdr3_aa: CASRKRFRYNEQFF; j_call: TRBJ2-1; v_call: TRBV28; d_call: -; clone_size: few
cdr3_nt: TGTGCCAGCAGCTTTCCTGACAGGCGGGGGGATACGCAGTATTTT; cdr3_aa: CASSFPDRRGDTQYF; j_call: TRBJ2-3; v_call: TRBV5-4; d_call: -; clone_size: few
cdr3_nt: TGTGCCACCGTACTAGAGTATGGCTACACCTTC; cdr3_aa: CATVLEYGYTF; j_call: TRBJ1-2; v_call: TRBV6-5; d_call: -; clone_size: once